The 5 T cell receptor beta chains below were found in one sample sequenced in a study of T cells in women clearing cervical HPV infection. Sequencing used immunoSEQ multiplex PCR; TCRdb keeps in-frame clones, though not all of them. With about 31,000 clones in the sample, the ten largest clones hold 2.5% to 3.5%. The sequenced material came from blood buffy coat. The receptors derive from a woman aged 18 to 75 with a cervical HPV16 infection that either progressed to CIN3+ or cleared (not recorded which).

As for this clone: Read coverage stops 3 residues before the CDR3 terminus; the germline J gene supplies the remainder. The chain joins TRBV7-2 to TRBJ2-3; 9 bases are a match to TRBD2. CDR3 length: 16 amino acids. From germline, CDR1 is SGHTA and CDR2 FQGNSA. V lost 0 bases to trimming and J lost 1 base; unmatched junction nucleotides: 2. The CDR3 DNA, read in part, is TGTGCCAGCAGCTTAGCGCGCGGGGGGGGCACAGATACG. Its protein product is CASSLARGGGTDT. The whole CDR3 protein is CASSLARGGGTDTQYF.

Details on this clone: Coverage ceases 3 residues before the CDR3 finishes, and the germline J gene fills in the end. This chain uses TRBV16 with TRBJ1-1, with unresolved D. Germline V CDR1 and CDR2: KGHSY, FQNENV. CDR3 size: 15 residues. The V end lost 0 bases, the J end lost 0 bases, and 8 bases lay between the germline ends. The CDR3 DNA, read in part, is TGTGCCAGCAGCCAATCGCCCCGCGTGAACACTGAA. As protein: CASSQSPRVNTE. The full CDR3 protein is CASSQSPRVNTEAFF.

CDR3 bases read: TGCGCCAGCAGCCAGGTTAGATACTCAAGCTCCTATAATTCACCC. Translating it yields CASSQVRYSSSYNSP. The CDR3 in its entirety is CASSQVRYSSSYNSPLHF. The gene calls are TRBV4-1 and TRBJ1-6; D is uncertain. The CDR3 end falls 3 residues outside the read, so it is completed with the germline J gene. V lost 3 bases and J lost 0, with 15 bases in between. The CDR3 spans 18 residues. The germline V gene has CDR1 MGHRA and CDR2 YSYEKL.

A word on this clone: The read gets to within 3 residues of the CDR3 end, and the germline J gene fills in the rest. The chain couples TRBV5-1 to TRBJ2-2; 8 nucleotides match TRBD1. Germline V lookup: CDR1 SGHRS, CDR2 YFSETQ. The length of the CDR3 is 18 residues. The CDR3 sequence is CASSLDPLGQGHNSPLFF. The CDR3 bases that were read are TGCGCCAGCAGCTTGGACCCGCTCGGACAGGGCCATAATTCACCG. The whole variable domain, remainder taken from reference TRBV5-1 and TRBJ2-2, is KAGVTQTPRYLIKTRGQQVTLSCSPISGHRSVSWYQQTPGQGLQFLFEYFSETQRNKGNFPGRFSGRQFSNSRSEMNVSTLELGDSALYLCASSLDPLGQGHNSPLFFGEGSRLTVL.

Note on this clone: The sequence runs out 3 residues before the end of the CDR3; the remainder is reconstructed from the germline J gene. J is TRBJ1-2 and V is TRBV4-1; D perhaps matches TRBD1 (6 bases). V was shortened by 1 base and J by 7 bases, with 19 bases between the two germline ends. CDR3 length: 16 amino acids. CDR1 and CDR2 (germline): MGHRA, YSYEKL. CDR3 DNA (partial): TGCGCCAGCAGCCAAGGCCCGGGACATACATTAGGTGGC. It specifies CASSQGPGHTLGG. The full CDR3 reads CASSQGPGHTLGGYTF.